Here is one T cell receptor (beta chain) with its context. Its antigen is not known. This sample is part of a study of T cells expressing NK-cell markers. Study-level results: In a handful of donors, dominant NKG2C+ clonotypes were roughly 1.0-7.5% of CD8+ T cells.

Germline CDR1 reads MDHEN; CDR2 reads SYDVKM. The length of the CDR3 is 20 residues. For each CDR3 protein, TCRdb gives one entry from its re-call of the 5' RACE reads, without DNA. The sample spans 350,000 to 450,000 distinct CDR3 sequences; the ten largest clones claim roughly 5.2%. J is TRBJ2-3 and V is TRBV28; the D call of TRBD2 rests on TCRdb alone, since no DNA is present to check it. Material for sequencing was blood T cells: a sorted CD56 or NKG2C T cell subset, CD4+ or CD8+ T cells, or bulk PBMC T cells (not recorded which). The sequence was obtained from a man aged 18-70 years in good health. The CDR3 loop reads CASSFFRLAGRKGAGDTQYF.